This T cell receptor (beta chain) was sequenced in a study of cytomegalovirus exposure and HLA in healthy donors. PCR was performed using 60 Vbeta and 13 Jbeta primers. Some clones are missing from TCRdb's copy, which holds only in-frame ones; the method was immunoSEQ multiplex PCR. The data hold about 71,000 clones, with about 71% observed a single time. Per germline, CDR1 LNHDA and CDR2 SQIVND (reference sequence). Trimming took 8 bases from V and 5 from J; bases not matched to a gene: 6. The CDR3 is 13 amino acids. Study conclusions and caveats: The likely explanation for a cluster of highly shared sequence variants was sequencing artifact. TCR beta chain V- and J-gene trimming was linked, in a later analysis, to a missense variant in DCLRE1C.

As to this clone: Its antigen is still unknown.

The chain uses TRBV19 and TRBJ1-2, with 9 positions matching TRBD1. Sequencing was carried out using PBMCs. The clonotype originates from a woman between 50 and 59 years old in good health and CMV-seropositive. CDR3 coding DNA: TGTGCCAGTTCCCGGGACAGGGATTATGGCTACACCTTC. Its protein product is CASSRDRDYGYTF. Looking up the rest from reference TRBV19 and TRBJ1-2 gives the full variable domain: DGGITQSPKYLFRKEGQNVTLSCEQNLNHDAMYWYRQDPGQGLRLIYYSQIVNDFQKGDIAEGYSVSREKKESFPLTVTSAQKNPTAFYLCASSRDRDYGYTFGSGTRLTVV.